The present TCR beta chain was sequenced within a study of blood T cell repertoires in COVID-19. Study-level background: Some COVID-19 samples were acute and others convalescent; all came from the United States, Italy and Spain. The analysed material was cDNA or gDNA that came from T cells, B-cell-depleted T cells, or PBMCs.

Generated by immunoSEQ multiplex PCR, the TCRdb table keeps only in-frame clones and is missing some. The sample has some 270,000 clones, nearly 90% seen once. The germline CDR1 and CDR2 sequences are KGHDR and SFDVKD. After removal of 8 bases from V and 0 bases from J, the junction contained 5 bases not matched to a gene. This CDR3 has 14 amino acids. This clone was seen once. The chain carries TRBV24-1 and TRBJ1-1; 7 bases match TRBD1. This TCR was recovered from a woman aged 55-69 years with COVID-19, enrolled during active disease. Source material: peripheral blood. The CDR3 here is CATIGDSLNTEAFF. The CDR3 DNA is TGTGCCACCATAGGGGACAGTTTGAACACTGAAGCTTTCTTT.